This is a list of T cell receptor beta chains from one sample in a study of T cell responses to AZD1222 COVID-19 vaccine. TCRdb's copy holds only in-frame clones and misses some; the assay was immunoSEQ multiplex PCR. The sample contains around 150,000 clones, approximately 91% of which appear only once. The sequenced sample was peripheral blood, obtained on day 0 of AZD1222 vaccination. These receptors were obtained from an adult in good health. Each CDR3 is given with its conserved first and last residue. A D gene is named only where the DNA matches it firmly. The listing skips clone size in some rows; elsewhere it reads once, few, many or a size class.

v_gene	len	j_gene	abundance	d_gene	CDR3nt	CDR3aa
TRBV5-6	14	TRBJ2-5	NA	NA	TGTGCCAGCACCTTTACCGGGACTCAGGGGACCCAGTACTTC	CASTFTGTQGTQYF
TRBV7-3	14	TRBJ1-2	NA	NA	TGTGCCAGCAGCCCTGGGGGCAGTAACTATGGCTACACCTTC	CASSPGGSNYGYTF
TRBV7-8	14	TRBJ1-1	NA	TRBD1	TGTGCCAGCAGCTTCGGACAGGGGAACACTGAAGCTTTCTTT	CASSFGQGNTEAFF
TRBV10-3	12	TRBJ2-5	once	NA	TGTGCCATCAGTGATCAGGAAGAGACCCAGTACTTC	CAISDQEETQYF
TRBV4-3	14	TRBJ1-1	NA	NA	TGCGCCAGCAGCCTCACAGGTCGGAACACTGAAGCTTTCTTT	CASSLTGRNTEAFF
TRBV28	15	TRBJ2-7	NA	TRBD1	TGTGCCAGCAGTTTACGGACAGGGGGAATCTACGAGCAGTACTTC	CASSLRTGGIYEQYF
TRBV6-5	14	TRBJ2-7	NA	NA	TGTGCCAGCAGTTACGCCGGGACAACCGCCGAGCAGTACTTC	CASSYAGTTAEQYF
TRBV2	13	TRBJ1-2	NA	NA	TGTGCCAGCAGTGAAGCTAGGGGTGTAGGCTACACCTTC	CASSEARGVGYTF
TRBV4-3	16	TRBJ1-4	NA	TRBD1	TGCGCCAGCAGCCAGGGGACAGGGGGAACTAATGAAAAACTGTTTTTT	CASSQGTGGTNEKLFF
TRBV5-4	14	TRBJ1-2	NA	NA	TGTGCCAGCAGCTTTGCGGGATCGGGCTATGGCTACACCTTC	CASSFAGSGYGYTF
TRBV4-2	17	TRBJ1-5	NA	TRBD1	TGTGCCAGCAGCCAAGTGGGGGAGGGGGCCGGCAATCAGCCCCAGCATTTT	CASSQVGEGAGNQPQHF
TRBV4-2	11	TRBJ2-1	few	NA	TGTGCCAGCAGCCAAAACAATGAGCAGTTCTTC	CASSQNNEQFF
TRBV6-5	15	TRBJ1-2	NA	TRBD1	TGTGCCAGCAGTCCCACCGGGACAGGCGGTTTAGGCTACACCTTC	CASSPTGTGGLGYTF
TRBV19	13	TRBJ1-2	NA	TRBD1	TGTGCCAGTAGTGTGGGACAGGACTATGGCTACACCTTC	CASSVGQDYGYTF
TRBV5-3	14	TRBJ2-7	few	NA	TGTGCCAGAAGCTTGATAAGGATCCCGGGAGAGCAGTACTTC	CARSLIRIPGEQYF
TRBV5-4	12	TRBJ2-5	NA	NA	TGTGCCAGCAGGGGGGACGAGGAGACCCAGTACTTC	CASRGDEETQYF
TRBV7-9	13	TRBJ1-1	NA	NA	TGTGCCAGCAGCTTAGCCAGCGACACTGAAGCTTTCTTT	CASSLASDTEAFF
TRBV12-3/TRBV12-4	11	TRBJ1-1	NA	NA	TGTGCCAGCACGGTAACAGGTGGAGCTTTCTTT	CASTVTGGAFF
TRBV6-2/TRBV6-3	15	TRBJ2-7	NA	NA	TGTGCCAGCAGTTACAATAACTACCGCTCCTACGAGCAGTACTTC	CASSYNNYRSYEQYF
TRBV5-1	14	TRBJ2-1	NA	NA	TGCGCCAGCAGCGTGATCCCGGGACCTAATGAGCAGTTCTTC	CASSVIPGPNEQFF
TRBV27	14	TRBJ1-1	many	NA	TGTGCCAGCAGTTTGTATCCGGGTCTCACTGAAGCTTTCTTT	CASSLYPGLTEAFF
TRBV27	13	TRBJ2-7	once	NA	TGTGCCAGCAGTTCTCACAATTCCCACGAGCAGTACTTC	CASSSHNSHEQYF
TRBV5-1	13	TRBJ1-1	NA	NA	TGCGCCAGCAGCAGAAACAGTGACACTGAAGCTTTCTTT	CASSRNSDTEAFF
TRBV5-4	14	TRBJ1-2	once	TRBD1	TGTGCCAGCAGCTCTGGGACAGGGGTAGATGGCTACACCTTC	CASSSGTGVDGYTF
TRBV2	11	TRBJ1-1	NA	NA	TGTGCCAGCAGTGTCAGAACCCGGGCTTTCTTT	CASSVRTRAFF
TRBV7-2	11	TRBJ1-2	NA	NA	TGTGCCAGCAGCTTGGACCAAGCCTACACCTTC	CASSLDQAYTF
TRBV7-6	16	TRBJ2-4	NA	TRBD2	TGTGCCAGCAGCCCCTGGACTAGCGGCAAAGAAAACATTCAGTACTTC	CASSPWTSGKENIQYF
TRBV28	16	TRBJ2-5	NA	TRBD1	TGTGCCAGCAGTTTAGGATTGGCGGACAGGGGTGAGACCCAGTACTTC	CASSLGLADRGETQYF
TRBV7-2	17	TRBJ2-1	NA	TRBD2	TGTGCCAGCAGAGGTCTAGCGGGGGGCCTAACGTACAATGAGCAGTTCTTC	CASRGLAGGLTYNEQFF
TRBV10-3	13	TRBJ2-5	NA	NA	TGTGCCAGCGGAAGAGGGGAACGGGAGACCCAGTACTTC	CASGRGERETQYF
TRBV6-6	15	TRBJ1-1	NA	NA	TGTGCCAGCAGTTACTCGATAGGGGGGAAGGCTGAAGCTTTCTTT	CASSYSIGGKAEAFF
TRBV5-5	14	TRBJ1-4	NA	NA	TGTGCCAGCAGCTTGGGCTCAACTAATGAAAAACTGTTTTTT	CASSLGSTNEKLFF
TRBV5-6	15	TRBJ2-2	once	TRBD1	TGTGCCAGCAGCAAATGGGACAGGGGGACCGGGGAGCTGTTTTTT	CASSKWDRGTGELFF
TRBV2	16	TRBJ2-1	NA	TRBD2	TGTGCCAGCAGTGCGGGTAGCGGGGGGCCGTACAATGAGCAGTTCTTC	CASSAGSGGPYNEQFF
TRBV5-8	12	TRBJ1-6	NA	NA	TGTGCCAGCAGCCGCACCTCGTGGCCCCTCCACTTT	CASSRTSWPLHF
TRBV30	13	TRBJ1-6	NA	NA	TGTGCCTGTGGGCAGGTGAACAATTCACCCCTCCACTTT	CACGQVNNSPLHF
TRBV6-5	13	TRBJ1-1	NA	NA	TGTGCCAGCAGCTACGGACAGCCCACTGAAGCTTTCTTT	CASSYGQPTEAFF
TRBV9	15	TRBJ2-3	few	NA	TGTGCCAGCAGCGTAGGACAGGCAAGCACAGATACGCAGTATTTT	CASSVGQASTDTQYF
TRBV7-9	14	TRBJ2-3	NA	TRBD2	TGTGCCAGCAGCTTAGGGCAGGGAGGGGATACGCAGTATTTT	CASSLGQGGDTQYF
TRBV27	15	TRBJ2-3	NA	NA	TGTGCCAGCAGCGCCGTCCCCGGGGGCACAGATACGCAGTATTTT	CASSAVPGGTDTQYF
TRBV5-1	14	TRBJ2-3	NA	NA	TGCGCCAGCAGCCCTTGGGGGAGCACAGATACGCAGTATTTT	CASSPWGSTDTQYF
TRBV2	13	TRBJ1-2	NA	NA	TGTGCCAGCAGAGGGGCCTACAACTATGGCTACACCTTC	CASRGAYNYGYTF
TRBV21-1	23	TRBJ2-5	NA	NA	TGTGCCAGCAGCAAAGTTCCCAACCCTGGACAGGCCCCTACCGCCGCTTCCCAAGAGACCCAGTACTTC	CASSKVPNPGQAPTAASQETQYF
TRBV28	15	TRBJ1-5	NA	TRBD1	TGTGCCAGCAGTCCACAGGGGTCCGGCAATCAGCCCCAGCATTTT	CASSPQGSGNQPQHF
TRBV6-5	13	TRBJ1-1	NA	NA	TGTGCCAGCAGTTACCGCCACGGAACCGAAGCTTTCTTT	CASSYRHGTEAFF
TRBV6-2/TRBV6-3	13	TRBJ1-2	NA	NA	TGTGCCAGCAGTTACGATCCCCCCTATGGCTACACCTTC	CASSYDPPYGYTF
TRBV2	13	TRBJ2-7	NA	NA	TGTGCCAGCAGTGTGGAGGCATACTACGAGCAGTACTTC	CASSVEAYYEQYF
TRBV10-1	14	TRBJ1-4	NA	TRBD1	TGCGCCAGCAGCCCCGGGACAGGAGACAAAAAACTGTTTTTT	CASSPGTGDKKLFF
TRBV5-6	15	TRBJ2-2	NA	NA	TGTGCCAGCAGCTTACGGCGGGCGTTCACCGGGGAGCTGTTTTTT	CASSLRRAFTGELFF
TRBV5-1	14	TRBJ2-7	NA	NA	TGCGCCAGCAGCTTGAGGGGGTTTGACTACGAGCAGTACTTC	CASSLRGFDYEQYF
TRBV30	14	TRBJ1-4	NA	NA	TGTGCCTGTCTCAGGAGCGGGGGAGTTGAAAAACTGTTTTTT	CACLRSGGVEKLFF
TRBV11-2	15	TRBJ1-5	NA	NA	TGTGCCAGCAGCTTAGATCGGGGGGCGGATCAGCCCCAGCATTTT	CASSLDRGADQPQHF
TRBV9	16	TRBJ2-5	many	NA	TGTGCCAGCAGCGTTGGGCTATCGAAGTTCGGGGAGACCCAGTACTTC	CASSVGLSKFGETQYF